One T cell receptor beta chain is described in this entry. Its antigen is as yet unknown. One end of the junction is discordant with germline, which a read error may explain. Noted time point: sample taken at primary tumor resection. The germline V gene has CDR1 MDHEN and CDR2 SYDVKM. The CDR3 has 16 residues. The data derive from a study of spatial heterogeneity in lung cancer. The overall study: Each time, sequencing found more beta-chain sequences than alpha-chain sequences. For the average unique TCR and UMI combination, more than 8.5 occurrences appeared in raw reads.

The study, taken as a whole, reports: Tumor mutation counts were tracked by expanded intratumoral alpha and beta TCR counts.

Unique molecular identifiers, one per molecule, were present on every TCR cDNA molecule. MiXCR, run by TCRdb on the 5' RACE reads, gives a single entry per CDR3 protein. The repertoire holds 18,000 or so distinct CDR3 sequences, with around 6.5% as singletons. This chain connects TRBV28 to TRBJ1-5; 9 bases line up with TRBD1. The material was lung tumor tissue, obtained at surgery. The sequence was collected from a female donor with early-stage non-small cell lung cancer. The CDR3 DNA follows: TGTGCCAACAGTTTCCGACGGACAGGGGATAATCAGCCCCAGCATTTT. Amino acid sequence: CANSFRRTGDNQPQHF.